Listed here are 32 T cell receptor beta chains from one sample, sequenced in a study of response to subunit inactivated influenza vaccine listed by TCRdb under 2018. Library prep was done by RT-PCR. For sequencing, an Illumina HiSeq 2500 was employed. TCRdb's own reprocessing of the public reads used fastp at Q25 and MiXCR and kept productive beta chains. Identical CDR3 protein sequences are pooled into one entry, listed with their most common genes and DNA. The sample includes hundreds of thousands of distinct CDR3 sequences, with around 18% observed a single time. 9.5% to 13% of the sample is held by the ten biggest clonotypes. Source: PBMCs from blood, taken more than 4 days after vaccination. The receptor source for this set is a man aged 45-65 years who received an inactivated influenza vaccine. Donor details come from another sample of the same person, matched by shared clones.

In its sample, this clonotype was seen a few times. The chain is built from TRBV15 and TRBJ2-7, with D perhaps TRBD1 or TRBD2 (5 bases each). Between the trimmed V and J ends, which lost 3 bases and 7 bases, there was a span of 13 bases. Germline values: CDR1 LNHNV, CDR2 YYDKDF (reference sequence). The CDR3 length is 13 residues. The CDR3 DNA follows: TGTGCCACCAGCAGGTCCACCGGGGCTGAGCAGTACTTC. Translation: CATSRSTGAEQYF. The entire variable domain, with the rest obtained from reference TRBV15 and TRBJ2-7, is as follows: DAMVIQNPRYQVTQFGKPVTLSCSQTLNHNVMYWYQQKSSQAPKLLFHYYDKDFNNEADTPDNFQSRRPNTSFCFLDIRSPGLGDTAMYLCATSRSTGAEQYFGPGTRLTVT.

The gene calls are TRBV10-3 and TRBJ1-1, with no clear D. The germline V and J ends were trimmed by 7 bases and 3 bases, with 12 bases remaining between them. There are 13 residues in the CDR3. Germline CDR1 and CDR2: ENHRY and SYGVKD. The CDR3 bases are TGTGCCATCACCCCGCAGGTAGACACTGAAGCTTTCTTT. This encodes CAITPQVDTEAFF.

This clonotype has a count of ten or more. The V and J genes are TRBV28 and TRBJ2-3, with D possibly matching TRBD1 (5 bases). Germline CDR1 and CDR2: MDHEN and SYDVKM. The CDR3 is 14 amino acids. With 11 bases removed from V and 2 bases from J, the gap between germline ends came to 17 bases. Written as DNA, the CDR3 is TGTGCCGCCACCCGGACAAGCCTCACAGATACGCAGTATTTT. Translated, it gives CAATRTSLTDTQYF.

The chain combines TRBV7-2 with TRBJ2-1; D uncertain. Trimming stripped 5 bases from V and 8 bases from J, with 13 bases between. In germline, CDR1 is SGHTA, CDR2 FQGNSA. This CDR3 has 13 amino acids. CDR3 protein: CASSPRPRDEQFF. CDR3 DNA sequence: TGTGCCAGCAGCCCCCGGCCTAGGGATGAGCAGTTCTTC. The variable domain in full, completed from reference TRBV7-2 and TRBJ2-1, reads GAGVSQSPSNKVTEKGKDVELRCDPISGHTALYWYRQSLGQGLEFLIYFQGNSAPDKSGLPSDRFSAERTGGSVSTLTIQRTQQEDSAVYLCASSPRPRDEQFFGPGTRLTVL.

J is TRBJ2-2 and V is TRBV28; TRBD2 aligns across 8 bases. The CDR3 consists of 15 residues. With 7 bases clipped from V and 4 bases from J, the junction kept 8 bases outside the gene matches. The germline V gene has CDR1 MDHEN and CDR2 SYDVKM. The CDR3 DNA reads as TGTGCCAGCATCCCGGGAGGGATGAGCACCGGGGAGCTGTTTTTT. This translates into CASIPGGMSTGELFF.

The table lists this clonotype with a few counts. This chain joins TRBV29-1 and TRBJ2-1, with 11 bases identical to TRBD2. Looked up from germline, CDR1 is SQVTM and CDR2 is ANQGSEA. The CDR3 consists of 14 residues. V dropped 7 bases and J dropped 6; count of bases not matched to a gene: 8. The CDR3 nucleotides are TGCAGCGGAAAACTAGCGGGAGTTCCCAATGAGCAGTTCTTC. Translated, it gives CSGKLAGVPNEQFF.

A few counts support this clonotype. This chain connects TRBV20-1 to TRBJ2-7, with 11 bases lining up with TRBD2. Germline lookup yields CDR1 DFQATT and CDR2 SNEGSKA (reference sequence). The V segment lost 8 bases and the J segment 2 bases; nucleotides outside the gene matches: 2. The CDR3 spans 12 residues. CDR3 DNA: TGCAGTCCGACTAGCGGGGCCTACGAGCAGTACTTC. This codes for CSPTSGAYEQYF.

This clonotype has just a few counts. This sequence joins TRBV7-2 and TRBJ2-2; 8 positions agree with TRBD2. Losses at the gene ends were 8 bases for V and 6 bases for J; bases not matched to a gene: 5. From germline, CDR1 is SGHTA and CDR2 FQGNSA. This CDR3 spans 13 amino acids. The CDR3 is CASPGRAPGELFF. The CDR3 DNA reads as TGTGCCAGCCCCGGGAGGGCCCCCGGGGAGCTGTTTTTT.

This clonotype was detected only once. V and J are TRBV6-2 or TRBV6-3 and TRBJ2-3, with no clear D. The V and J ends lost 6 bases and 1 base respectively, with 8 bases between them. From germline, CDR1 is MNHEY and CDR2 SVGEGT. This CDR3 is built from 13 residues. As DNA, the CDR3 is TGTGCCAGCAGAAGGGCGGGCACAGATACGCAGTATTTT. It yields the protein CASRRAGTDTQYF.

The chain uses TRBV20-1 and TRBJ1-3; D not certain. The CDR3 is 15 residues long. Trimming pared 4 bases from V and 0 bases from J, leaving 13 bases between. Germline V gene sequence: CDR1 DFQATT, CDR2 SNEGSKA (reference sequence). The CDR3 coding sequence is TGCAGTGCTACCCACCCACTCAACTCTGGAAACACCATATATTTT. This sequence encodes CSATHPLNSGNTIYF.

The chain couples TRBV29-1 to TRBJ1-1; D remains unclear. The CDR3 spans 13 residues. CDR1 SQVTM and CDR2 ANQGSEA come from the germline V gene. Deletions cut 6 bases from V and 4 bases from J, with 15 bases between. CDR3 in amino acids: CSVHIGRGTEAFF. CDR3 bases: TGCAGCGTCCACATAGGGCGGGGCACTGAAGCTTTCTTT.

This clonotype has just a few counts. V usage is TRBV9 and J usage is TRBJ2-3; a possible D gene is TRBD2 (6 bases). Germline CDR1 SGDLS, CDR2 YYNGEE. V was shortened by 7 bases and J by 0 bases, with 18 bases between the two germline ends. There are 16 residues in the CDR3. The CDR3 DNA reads TGTGCCAGCCACGCAGAAGCGGGCTCTAGCACAGATACGCAGTATTTT. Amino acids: CASHAEAGSSTDTQYF.

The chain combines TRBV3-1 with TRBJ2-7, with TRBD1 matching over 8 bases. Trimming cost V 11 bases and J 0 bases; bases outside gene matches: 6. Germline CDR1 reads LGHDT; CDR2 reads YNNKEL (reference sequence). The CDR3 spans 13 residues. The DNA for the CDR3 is TGTGCCGTCACAGGGGGAGGCTCCTACGAGCAGTACTTC. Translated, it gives CAVTGGGSYEQYF.

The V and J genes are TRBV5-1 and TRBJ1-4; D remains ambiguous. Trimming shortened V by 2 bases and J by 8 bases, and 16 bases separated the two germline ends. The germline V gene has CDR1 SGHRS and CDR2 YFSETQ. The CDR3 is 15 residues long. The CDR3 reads CASSFGVGLTEKLFF. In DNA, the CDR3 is TGCGCCAGCAGCTTTGGTGTTGGGCTGACGGAAAAACTGTTTTTT.

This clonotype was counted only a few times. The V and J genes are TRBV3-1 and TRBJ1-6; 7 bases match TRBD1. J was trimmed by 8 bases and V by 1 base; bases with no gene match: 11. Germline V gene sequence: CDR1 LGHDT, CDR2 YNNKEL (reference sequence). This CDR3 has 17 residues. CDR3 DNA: TGTGCCAGCAGCCAAGGACGGGACAGTCGATTTTATTCACCCCTCCACTTT. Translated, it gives CASSQGRDSRFYSPLHF.

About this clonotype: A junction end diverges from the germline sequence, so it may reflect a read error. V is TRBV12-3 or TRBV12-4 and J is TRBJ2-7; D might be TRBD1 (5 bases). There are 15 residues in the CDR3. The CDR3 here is CASSFAGKTIYEQHF. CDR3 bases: TGTGCCAGCAGTTTTGCAGGGAAGACGATCTACGAGCAGCACTTC.

CDR3 protein: CSARSQGIGNYLFEQYF. For the CDR3, the DNA is TGCAGTGCTAGAAGTCAGGGTATCGGGAACTATCTTTTCGAGCAGTACTTC. The chain carries TRBV20-1 and TRBJ2-7; the D call may be TRBD1 or TRBD2 (5 bases each). V lost 2 bases to trimming and J lost 6 bases, with 26 bases between them. The length of the CDR3 is 17 residues. CDR1 is DFQATT and CDR2 is SNEGSKA in the germline V gene (reference sequence).

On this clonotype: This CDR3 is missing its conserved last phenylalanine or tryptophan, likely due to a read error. The chain's CDR3 is CASSRVGTEKLFI. CDR3 in DNA: TGTGCCAGCAGCCGGGTGGGGACCGAAAAACTGTTTATT. V gene TRBV7-2 combines with J gene TRBJ1-4; tentative D call: TRBD1 (5 bases). This CDR3 has 13 amino acids. With 5 bases removed from V and 8 bases from J, the gap between germline ends came to 12 bases. Germline values: CDR1 SGHTA, CDR2 FQGNSA.

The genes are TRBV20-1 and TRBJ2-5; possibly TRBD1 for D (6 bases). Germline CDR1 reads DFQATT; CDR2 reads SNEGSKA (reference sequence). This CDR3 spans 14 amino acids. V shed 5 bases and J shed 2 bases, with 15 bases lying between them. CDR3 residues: CSAWLGDIQETQYF. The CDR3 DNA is TGCAGTGCTTGGCTGGGGGACATTCAAGAGACCCAGTACTTC.

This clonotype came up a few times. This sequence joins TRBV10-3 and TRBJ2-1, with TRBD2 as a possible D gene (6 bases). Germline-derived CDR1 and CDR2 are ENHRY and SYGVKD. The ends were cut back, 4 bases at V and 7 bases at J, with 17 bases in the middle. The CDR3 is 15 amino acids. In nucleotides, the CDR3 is TGTGCCATCAGTGTCAGCGGGCCCCTTCTAAATGAGCAGTTCTTC. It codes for CAISVSGPLLNEQFF.

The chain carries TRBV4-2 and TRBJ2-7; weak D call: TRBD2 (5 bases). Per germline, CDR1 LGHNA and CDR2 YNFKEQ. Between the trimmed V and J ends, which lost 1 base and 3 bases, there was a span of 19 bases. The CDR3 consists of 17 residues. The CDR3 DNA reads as TGTGCCAGCAGCCAAGCCCCGGCTAGCCTTCTAATCTACGAGCAGTACTTC. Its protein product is CASSQAPASLLIYEQYF.

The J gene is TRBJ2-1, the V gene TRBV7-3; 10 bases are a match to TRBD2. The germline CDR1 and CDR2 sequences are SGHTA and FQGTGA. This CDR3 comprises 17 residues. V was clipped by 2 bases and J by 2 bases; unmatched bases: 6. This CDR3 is CASSLFQREGPYNEQFF. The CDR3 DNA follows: TGTGCCAGCAGCTTATTCCAGCGGGAGGGCCCCTACAATGAGCAGTTCTTC.

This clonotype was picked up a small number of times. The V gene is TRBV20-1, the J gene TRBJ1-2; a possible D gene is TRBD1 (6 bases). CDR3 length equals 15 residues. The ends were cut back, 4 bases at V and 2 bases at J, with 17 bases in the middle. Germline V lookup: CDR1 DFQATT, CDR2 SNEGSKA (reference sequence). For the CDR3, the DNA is TGCAGTGCTATAGGGGGGCTCCAAGGGAACTATGGCTACACCTTC. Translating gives CSAIGGLQGNYGYTF.

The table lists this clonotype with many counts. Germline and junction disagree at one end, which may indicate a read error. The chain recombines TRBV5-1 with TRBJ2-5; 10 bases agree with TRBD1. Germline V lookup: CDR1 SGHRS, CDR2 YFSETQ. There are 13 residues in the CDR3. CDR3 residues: CASSSDRGETQYF. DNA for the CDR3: TGTGCCAGCAGTTCGGACAGGGGGGAGACCCAGTACTTC. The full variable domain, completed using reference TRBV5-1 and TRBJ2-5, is KAGVTQTPRYLIKTRGQQVTLSCSPISGHRSVSWYQQTPGQGLQFLFEYFSETQRNKGNFPGRFSGRQFSNSRSEMNVSTLELGDSALYLCASSSDRGETQYFGPGTRLLVL.

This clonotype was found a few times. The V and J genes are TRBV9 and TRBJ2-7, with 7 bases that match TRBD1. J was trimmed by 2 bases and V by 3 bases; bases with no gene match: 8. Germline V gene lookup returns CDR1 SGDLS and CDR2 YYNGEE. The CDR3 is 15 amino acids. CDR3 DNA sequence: TGTGCCAGCAGCGCGCAACCCGGGACAGCCTACGAGCAGTACTTC. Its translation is CASSAQPGTAYEQYF.

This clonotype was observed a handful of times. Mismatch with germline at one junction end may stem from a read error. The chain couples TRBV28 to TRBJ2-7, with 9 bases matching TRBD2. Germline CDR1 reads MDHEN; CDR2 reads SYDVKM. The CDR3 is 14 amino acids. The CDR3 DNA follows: TGTGCCAGCACTTTAGCGGGAGATCCCTACGAGCAGTACTTC. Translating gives CASTLAGDPYEQYF.

The CDR3 DNA reads TGTGCCAGCAGCCAGGAATCGTTAAGGACGCACTATGGCTACACCTTC. This encodes CASSQESLRTHYGYTF. This chain joins TRBV3-1 and TRBJ1-2, with D hard to call. The ends were cut back, 3 bases at V and 3 bases at J, with 17 bases in the middle. From germline, CDR1 is LGHDT and CDR2 YNNKEL (reference sequence). There are 16 residues in the CDR3. The complete variable domain, with remaining parts taken from reference TRBV3-1 and TRBJ1-2, reads DTAVSQTPKYLVTQMGNDKSIKCEQNLGHDTMYWYKQDSKKFLKIMFSYNNKELIINETVPNRFSPKSPDKAHLNLHINSLELGDSAVYFCASSQESLRTHYGYTFGSGTRLTVV.

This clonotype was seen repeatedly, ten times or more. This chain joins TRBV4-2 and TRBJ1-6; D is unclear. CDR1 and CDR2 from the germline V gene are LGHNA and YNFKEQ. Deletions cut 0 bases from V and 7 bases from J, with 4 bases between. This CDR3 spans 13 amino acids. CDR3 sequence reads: CASSQERNSPLHF. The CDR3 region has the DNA TGTGCCAGCAGCCAAGAGAGGAATTCACCCCTCCACTTT.

CDR3 residues: CASSQESLGRQGIYEQYF. In DNA, the CDR3 is TGCGCCAGCAGCCAAGAATCGTTAGGCCGACAGGGCATCTACGAGCAGTACTTC. V usage is TRBV4-1 and J usage is TRBJ2-7, with TRBD1 matching over 7 bases. The germline V gene has CDR1 MGHRA and CDR2 YSYEKL. After removal of 0 bases from V and 3 bases from J, the junction contained 14 bases not matched to a gene. The CDR3 contains 18 residues.

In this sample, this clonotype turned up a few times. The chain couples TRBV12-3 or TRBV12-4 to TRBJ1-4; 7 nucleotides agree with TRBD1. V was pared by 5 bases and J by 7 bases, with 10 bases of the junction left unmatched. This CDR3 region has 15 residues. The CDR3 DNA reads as TGTGCCAGCAGTCCCCCCGAGGGGGCATTTGAAAAACTGTTTTTT. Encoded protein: CASSPPEGAFEKLFF.

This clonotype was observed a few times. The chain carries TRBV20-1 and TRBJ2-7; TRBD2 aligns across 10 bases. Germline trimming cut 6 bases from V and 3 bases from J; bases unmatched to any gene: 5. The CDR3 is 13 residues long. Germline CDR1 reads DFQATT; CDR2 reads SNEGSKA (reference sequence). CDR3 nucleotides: TGCAGTGCGACGGGACTAGCGATCTACGAGCAGTACTTC. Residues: CSATGLAIYEQYF.

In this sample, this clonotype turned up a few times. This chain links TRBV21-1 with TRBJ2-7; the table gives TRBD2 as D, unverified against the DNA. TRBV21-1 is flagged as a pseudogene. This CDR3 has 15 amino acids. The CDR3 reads CASSKEAGPGHEQYF. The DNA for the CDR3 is TGTGCCAGCAGCAAAGAGGCGGGCCCTGGCCACGAGCAGTACTTC.